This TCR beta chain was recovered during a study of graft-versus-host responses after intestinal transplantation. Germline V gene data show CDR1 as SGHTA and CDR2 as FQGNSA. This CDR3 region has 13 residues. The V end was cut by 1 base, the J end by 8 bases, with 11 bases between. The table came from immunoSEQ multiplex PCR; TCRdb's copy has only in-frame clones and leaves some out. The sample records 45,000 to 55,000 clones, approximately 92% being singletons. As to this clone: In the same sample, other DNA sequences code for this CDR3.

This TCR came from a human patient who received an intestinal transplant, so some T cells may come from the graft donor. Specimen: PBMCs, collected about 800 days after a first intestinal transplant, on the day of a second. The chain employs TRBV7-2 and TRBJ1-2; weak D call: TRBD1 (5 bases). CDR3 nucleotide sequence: TGTGCCAGCAGCTTAGGTGGGGGGTTAGGCTACACCTTC. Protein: CASSLGGGLGYTF. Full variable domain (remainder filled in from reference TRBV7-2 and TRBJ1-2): GAGVSQSPSNKVTEKGKDVELRCDPISGHTALYWYRQSLGQGLEFLIYFQGNSAPDKSGLPSDRFSAERTGGSVSTLTIQRTQQEDSAVYLCASSLGGGLGYTFGSGTRLTVV.